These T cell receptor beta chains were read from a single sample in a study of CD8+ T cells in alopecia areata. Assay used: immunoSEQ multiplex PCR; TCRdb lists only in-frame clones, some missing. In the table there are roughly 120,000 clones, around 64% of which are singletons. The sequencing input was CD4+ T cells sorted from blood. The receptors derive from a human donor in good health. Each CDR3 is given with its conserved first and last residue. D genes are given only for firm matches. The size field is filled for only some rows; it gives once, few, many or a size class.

CSVGEGPGTEAFF | TGCAGCGTTGGGGAGGGGCCTGGCACTGAAGCTTTCTTT | 13 | NA | TRBJ1-1 | NA | TRBV29-1
CASSEQLNTEAFF | TGTGCCAGCAGTGAACAACTGAACACTGAAGCTTTCTTT | 13 | NA | TRBJ1-1 | NA | TRBV2
CASGLIATGANVLTF | TGTGCTAGTGGTTTGATTGCAACTGGGGCCAACGTCCTGACTTTC | 15 | NA | TRBJ2-6 | NA | TRBV12-5
CAWDGQGKYGYTF | TGTGCCTGGGACGGACAGGGGAAGTATGGCTACACCTTC | 13 | once | TRBJ1-2 | TRBD1 | TRBV30
CASSWDSSAYGYTF | TGTGCCAGCAGCTGGGACAGTTCCGCCTATGGCTACACCTTC | 14 | few | TRBJ1-2 | TRBD1 | TRBV28
CASSLTRTGEGNTEAFF | TGCGCCAGCAGCTTGACCAGGACAGGGGAGGGGAACACTGAAGCTTTCTTT | 17 | few | TRBJ1-1 | TRBD1 | TRBV5-1
CASSPGLAGGLRGELFF | TGTGCCAGCAGCCCAGGACTAGCGGGGGGCCTCCGAGGGGAGCTGTTTTTT | 17 | NA | TRBJ2-2 | TRBD2 | TRBV11-2
CASRDRERTQYF | TGTGCCAGCAGGGACAGGGAGAGGACGCAGTATTTT | 12 | few | TRBJ2-3 | TRBD1 | TRBV2
CASSEGLAQETQYF | TGTGCCAGCAGCGAGGGACTAGCCCAAGAGACCCAGTACTTC | 14 | NA | TRBJ2-5 | TRBD2 | TRBV7-7
CSGRAGRYQETQYF | TGCAGCGGAAGGGCAGGGCGGTACCAAGAGACCCAGTACTTC | 14 | NA | TRBJ2-5 | NA | TRBV29-1